Below are 17 T cell receptor beta chains sequenced from a single sample in a study of cytomegalovirus exposure and HLA in healthy donors. Method: immunoSEQ multiplex PCR; TCRdb's copy keeps in-frame clones and lacks some. In the table there are about 170,000 clones, around nine tenths of which are singletons. The specimen was PBMCs. Source of these receptors: a woman in her twenties or thirties in good health and CMV-seronegative.

The chain couples TRBV20-1 to TRBJ1-1; D remains unclear. This CDR3 contains 11 residues. V lost 5 bases and J 2 bases, leaving 6 bases between the germline ends. Germline V gene data show CDR1 as DFQATT and CDR2 as SNEGSKA (reference sequence). Here the CDR3 reads CSASDNTEAFF. Written as DNA, the CDR3 is TGCAGTGCTTCAGATAACACTGAAGCTTTCTTT.

The count of this clone is one. The junction departs from the called germline gene at one end, perhaps through a read error. This chain connects TRBV27 to TRBJ2-7, with TRBD2 matching 11 bases. The CDR3 covers 12 residues. Germline V CDR1 and CDR2: MNHEY, SMNVEV (reference sequence). The CDR3 nucleotides are TGTGCCAGCATCCTCCTAGCGGGGGGCGAGTTCTTC. This encodes CASILLAGGEFF.

CDR3 DNA sequence: TGTGCCAGCACCCCTGACAGGATGAACACCGGGGAGCTGTTTTTT. This codes for CASTPDRMNTGELFF. The chain is built from TRBV5-6 and TRBJ2-2, with a possible D match to TRBD1 (6 bases). Germline CDR1 is SGHDT and CDR2 is YYEEEE. The CDR3 consists of 15 residues. Deletions cut 6 bases from V and 1 base from J, with 13 bases between.

V gene TRBV6-1 combines with J gene TRBJ1-4, with D uncertain. The CDR3 has 14 residues. V was trimmed by 8 bases and J by 0 bases, leaving 10 bases between them. CDR1 is MNHNS, CDR2 SASEGT, per germline. The DNA of the CDR3 is TGTGCCAGCTCGGGTCCAGCAACTAATGAAAAACTGTTTTTT. Its protein product is CASSGPATNEKLFF.

This chain connects TRBV25-1 to TRBJ2-1; TRBD2 matches at 9 bases. The CDR3 loop spans 16 amino acids. The V segment lost 2 bases and the J segment 1 base; nucleotides outside the gene matches: 3. Germline V gene lookup returns CDR1 MGHDK and CDR2 SYGVNS. The CDR3 coding sequence is TGTGCCAGCAGTGAAGGACTAGCGATGTCCTACAATGAGCAGTTCTTC. It encodes CASSEGLAMSYNEQFF. Filled out from reference TRBV25-1 and TRBJ2-1, the complete variable domain reads EADIYQTPRYLVIGTGKKITLECSQTMGHDKMYWYQQDPGMELHLIHYSYGVNSTEKGDLSSESTVSRIRTEHFPLTLESARPSHTSQYLCASSEGLAMSYNEQFFGPGTRLTVL.

The gene calls are TRBV4-1 and TRBJ1-4; D gene uncertain. Trimming took 0 bases from V and 0 from J, leaving 8 bases between them. This CDR3 has 16 residues. Germline V lookup: CDR1 MGHRA, CDR2 YSYEKL. The CDR3 spells CASSQDVSATNEKLFF. For the CDR3, the DNA is TGCGCCAGCAGCCAAGATGTGTCAGCAACTAATGAAAAACTGTTTTTT.

This clone appeared a few times. The V and J genes are TRBV6-1 and TRBJ1-5, with TRBD1 identical over 8 bases. The CDR3 extends over 14 amino acids. Germline V gene lookup returns CDR1 MNHNS and CDR2 SASEGT. The V and J ends lost 6 bases and 4 bases, in that order; junction bases with no gene match: 5. The CDR3 DNA follows: TGTGCCAGCAGCGGACAGGGTCCAAATCAGCCCCAGCATTTT. Residues: CASSGQGPNQPQHF.

The chain joins TRBV9 to TRBJ2-5, with D maybe TRBD2 (6 bases). Trimming removed 0 bases at V and 4 bases at J, with 22 bases between. The germline V gene encodes CDR1 SGDLS and CDR2 YYNGEE. The length of the CDR3 is 18 residues. The CDR3 bases are TGTGCCAGCAGCGTAGGGGTGGATGGGGGGTCTAGTCGAGAGACCCAGTACTTC. It encodes CASSVGVDGGSSRETQYF.

The DNA for the CDR3 is TGTGCCAGCAGCTTGGCCAGCGGGGGGGTAAATACGCAGTATTTT. It is translated as CASSLASGGVNTQYF. V gene TRBV5-4 combines with J gene TRBJ2-3, with 10 bases identical to TRBD2. The CDR3 is 15 residues long. Germline V lookup: CDR1 SGHNT, CDR2 YYREEE (reference sequence). Trimming removed 0 bases from V and 7 bases from J; junction bases left unmatched: 5.

On this clone: This sample includes further DNA sequences coding for the same CDR3. The V call is TRBV27, the J call TRBJ2-1; D might be TRBD2 (5 bases). From germline, CDR1 is MNHEY and CDR2 SMNVEV (reference sequence). V lost 4 bases and J lost 0, with 7 bases in between. The CDR3 loop spans 14 amino acids. CDR3 protein: CASSYSGSYNEQFF. The CDR3 DNA sequence: TGTGCCAGCAGTTACAGCGGCTCCTACAATGAGCAGTTCTTC.

This sequence joins TRBV25-1 and TRBJ2-3, with D uncertain. Trimming cost V 0 bases and J 5 bases, with 6 bases left between them. The CDR3 length is 13 residues. In germline, CDR1 is MGHDK, CDR2 SYGVNS. CDR3 DNA sequence: TGTGCCAGCAGTGAATATCCAGGAGATACGCAGTATTTT. Encoded protein: CASSEYPGDTQYF.

The genes are TRBV6-1 and TRBJ2-3; TRBD2 agrees at 7 bases. Per the germline V gene, CDR1 is MNHNS and CDR2 is SASEGT. The CDR3 has 14 amino acids. CDR3 bases: TGTGCTCTTCGGACTAGTCGCTCGCCAGATACGCAGTATTTT. Protein sequence: CALRTSRSPDTQYF.

The genes are TRBV5-1 and TRBJ2-1, with D maybe TRBD1 (6 bases). Germline lookup yields CDR1 SGHRS and CDR2 YFSETQ. This CDR3 is built from 14 residues. V gave up 3 bases and J gave up 9 bases, with 16 bases separating them. The CDR3 reads CASSYEQGLSEQFF. The CDR3 DNA reads TGCGCCAGCAGCTACGAACAGGGTTTAAGTGAGCAGTTCTTC.

The chain is built from TRBV7-6 and TRBJ2-7; D unclear. Germline V gives CDR1 SGHVS, CDR2 FNYEAQ. The CDR3 contains 14 residues. Trimming shortened V by 3 bases and J by 4 bases, and 13 bases separated the two germline ends. CDR3 region: CASSLSVGIYEQYF. The CDR3 nucleotides read TGTGCCAGCAGCTTGTCGGTTGGTATATACGAGCAGTACTTC.

This chain uses TRBV6-6 with TRBJ1-2, with 9 bases lining up with TRBD1. V lost 5 bases to trimming and J lost 8 bases; unmatched junction nucleotides: 9. The V gene's germline CDR1 is MNHNY and CDR2 SVGAGI (reference sequence). This CDR3 is built from 14 residues. The CDR3 nucleotides are TGTGCCAGCAGTCCACCCGGGACAGGGTTCGGCTACACCTTC. Its translation: CASSPPGTGFGYTF.

The genes are TRBV6-1 and TRBJ2-6; D ambiguous. V was shortened by 8 bases and J by 2 bases, with 10 bases between the two germline ends. This CDR3 has 14 amino acids. The germline V gene has CDR1 MNHNS and CDR2 SASEGT. The CDR3 loop is CASGRLAGANVLTF. As DNA, the CDR3 is TGTGCCAGCGGTAGACTGGCTGGGGCCAACGTCCTGACTTTC.

The V and J genes are TRBV10-2 and TRBJ1-5; a possible D gene is TRBD1 (5 bases). Germline V lookup: CDR1 WSHSY, CDR2 SAAADI. V lost 10 bases to trimming and J lost 5 bases, with 15 bases between them. The length of the CDR3 is 13 residues. The CDR3 DNA sequence: TGCGCCACCCGGGACTCCTTGTATCAGCCCCAGCATTTT. As protein: CATRDSLYQPQHF.